The rows below give T cell receptor beta chains drawn from one sample of a study of cytomegalovirus exposure and HLA in healthy donors. Libraries were prepared by immunoSEQ multiplex PCR; TCRdb keeps only in-frame clonotypes and omits some of them. Found here are over 100,000 clones, around 63% of them singletons; the top ten hold more than 8%. Sequenced sample: PBMCs. The source is a man aged 40-50 years in good health and CMV-seropositive. Both conserved end residues are part of each CDR3. The order of the fields is CDR3 length, V gene, clone size, J gene, D gene, CDR3 protein, CDR3 DNA. The D gene is left open where the match is weak. Clone size is stated in some rows and not others, as once, few, many or a class when expanded.

cdr3_length: 15; v_call: TRBV4-3; clone_size: few; j_call: TRBJ2-5; d_call: .; cdr3_aa: CASSQDWAERETQYF; cdr3_nt: TGCGCCAGCAGCCAAGACTGGGCCGAGAGAGAGACCCAGTACTTC
cdr3_length: 15; v_call: TRBV7-2; clone_size: few; j_call: TRBJ2-7; d_call: TRBD2; cdr3_aa: CASSLLLAGASEQYF; cdr3_nt: TGTGCCAGCAGCTTACTCCTAGCGGGCGCATCCGAGCAGTACTTC
cdr3_length: 14; v_call: TRBV7-9; clone_size: few; j_call: TRBJ2-7; d_call: TRBD1; cdr3_aa: CASSPRTGHYEQYF; cdr3_nt: TGTGCCAGCAGCCCGAGGACAGGGCACTACGAGCAGTACTTC
cdr3_length: 14; v_call: TRBV10-3; clone_size: .; j_call: TRBJ2-5; d_call: TRBD1; cdr3_aa: CAISGDRVGETQYF; cdr3_nt: TGTGCCATCAGTGGGGACAGGGTCGGAGAGACCCAGTACTTC
cdr3_length: 16; v_call: TRBV5-1; clone_size: .; j_call: TRBJ2-4; d_call: TRBD2; cdr3_aa: CASSSSGVGAKNIQYF; cdr3_nt: TGCGCCAGCAGCTCTAGCGGAGTGGGAGCCAAAAACATTCAGTACTTC
cdr3_length: 15; v_call: TRBV6-5; clone_size: .; j_call: TRBJ1-1; d_call: TRBD1; cdr3_aa: CASAGTGAGNTEAFF; cdr3_nt: TGTGCCAGCGCCGGGACAGGGGCCGGGAACACTGAAGCTTTCTTT
cdr3_length: 17; v_call: TRBV7-9; clone_size: .; j_call: TRBJ2-5; d_call: TRBD2; cdr3_aa: CASSNPGLAGGLETQYF; cdr3_nt: TGTGCCAGCAGCAACCCGGGACTAGCGGGGGGGCTGGAGACCCAGTACTTC
cdr3_length: 15; v_call: TRBV21-1; clone_size: .; j_call: TRBJ2-7; d_call: .; cdr3_aa: CASEGSETSSYEQYF; cdr3_nt: TGTGCCAGCGAAGGTAGCGAGACCTCTTCCTACGAGCAGTACTTC
cdr3_length: 17; v_call: TRBV7-3; clone_size: .; j_call: TRBJ2-2; d_call: TRBD2; cdr3_aa: CASSLDSGGAGTGELFF; cdr3_nt: TGTGCCAGCAGCTTAGATAGCGGGGGGGCCGGGACCGGGGAGCTGTTTTTT
cdr3_length: 14; v_call: TRBV5-1; clone_size: .; j_call: TRBJ2-7; d_call: .; cdr3_aa: CASSADSPFHEQYF; cdr3_nt: TGCGCCAGCAGCGCGGACTCTCCCTTCCACGAGCAGTACTTC
cdr3_length: 14; v_call: TRBV5-1; clone_size: .; j_call: TRBJ1-1; d_call: .; cdr3_aa: CASSLARSSTEAFF; cdr3_nt: TGCGCCAGCAGCTTGGCCCGGTCGAGCACTGAAGCTTTCTTT
cdr3_length: 14; v_call: TRBV11-2; clone_size: .; j_call: TRBJ2-7; d_call: TRBD2; cdr3_aa: CASSFGLADYEQYF; cdr3_nt: TGTGCCAGCAGCTTTGGGCTAGCGGATTACGAGCAGTACTTC
cdr3_length: 14; v_call: TRBV5-6; clone_size: .; j_call: TRBJ2-2; d_call: TRBD1; cdr3_aa: CASSWDRETGELFF; cdr3_nt: TGTGCCAGCAGCTGGGACAGGGAAACCGGGGAGCTGTTTTTT
cdr3_length: 17; v_call: TRBV5-1; clone_size: once; j_call: TRBJ2-5; d_call: TRBD2; cdr3_aa: CASSLAGIAGGQETQYF; cdr3_nt: TGCGCCAGCAGCTTGGCCGGGATAGCGGGGGGCCAAGAGACCCAGTACTTC
cdr3_length: 12; v_call: TRBV7-7; clone_size: .; j_call: TRBJ2-5; d_call: .; cdr3_aa: CASSRDGRTQYF; cdr3_nt: TGTGCTAGCAGCCGGGATGGTCGGACCCAGTACTTC
cdr3_length: 15; v_call: TRBV4-1; clone_size: .; j_call: TRBJ2-2; d_call: TRBD2; cdr3_aa: CASSQRGGFTGELFF; cdr3_nt: TGCGCCAGCAGCCAACGCGGGGGGTTCACCGGGGAGCTGTTTTTT
cdr3_length: 13; v_call: TRBV7-3; clone_size: .; j_call: TRBJ1-1; d_call: .; cdr3_aa: CASSLTVNTEAFF; cdr3_nt: TGTGCCAGCAGCTTGACAGTGAACACTGAAGCTTTCTTT
cdr3_length: 14; v_call: TRBV7-2; clone_size: .; j_call: TRBJ2-3; d_call: TRBD1; cdr3_aa: CASSSGQGTDTQYF; cdr3_nt: TGTGCCAGCAGCTCAGGACAGGGCACAGATACGCAGTATTTT
cdr3_length: 14; v_call: TRBV2; clone_size: .; j_call: TRBJ2-5; d_call: .; cdr3_aa: CASSFLTSLETQYF; cdr3_nt: TGTGCCAGCAGTTTCTTGACTAGTCTGGAGACCCAGTACTTC
cdr3_length: 15; v_call: TRBV19; clone_size: .; j_call: TRBJ2-7; d_call: TRBD2; cdr3_aa: CASSTGTSGTYEQYF; cdr3_nt: TGTGCCAGTAGTACCGGGACTAGCGGTACCTACGAGCAGTACTTC
cdr3_length: 15; v_call: TRBV15; clone_size: .; j_call: TRBJ2-1; d_call: .; cdr3_aa: CATSRDGRDYNEQFF; cdr3_nt: TGTGCCACCAGCAGAGACGGCAGGGACTACAATGAGCAGTTCTTC
cdr3_length: 11; v_call: TRBV29-1; clone_size: many; j_call: TRBJ2-1; d_call: TRBD1; cdr3_aa: CSVRTGKGQFF; cdr3_nt: TGCAGCGTAAGGACAGGGAAAGGGCAGTTCTTC
cdr3_length: 14; v_call: TRBV15; clone_size: .; j_call: TRBJ1-2; d_call: .; cdr3_aa: CATSSRVAGSGYTF; cdr3_nt: TGTGCCACCAGCAGCCGAGTGGCAGGCAGCGGCTACACCTTC
cdr3_length: 14; v_call: TRBV5-1; clone_size: .; j_call: TRBJ2-2; d_call: .; cdr3_aa: CASSEDSRAGELFF; cdr3_nt: TGCGCCAGCAGCGAGGACAGTCGGGCCGGGGAGCTGTTTTTT
cdr3_length: 15; v_call: TRBV11-3; clone_size: few; j_call: TRBJ2-1; d_call: TRBD1; cdr3_aa: CASSLENRGMDEQFF; cdr3_nt: TGTGCCAGCAGCTTAGAAAACAGGGGGATGGACGAGCAGTTCTTC
cdr3_length: 15; v_call: TRBV19; clone_size: .; j_call: TRBJ1-5; d_call: TRBD1; cdr3_aa: CANRQGRSGNQPQHF; cdr3_nt: TGTGCCAATCGACAGGGCAGGAGTGGCAATCAGCCCCAGCATTTT